This T cell receptor beta chain was sequenced in a study of T cells in Graves' hyperthyroidism and ophthalmopathy. This clonotype showed up just a few times. Per the germline V gene, CDR1 is MNHEY and CDR2 is SVGEGT. The V segment lost 6 bases and the J segment 7 bases; nucleotides outside the gene matches: 8. This CDR3 contains 15 residues. Regions amplified from RNA transcripts were the TCR beta CDR3 regions. HTBI primers were used for first-round RT-PCR of the TCR CDR3. MiXCR was run by TCRdb on the multiplex PCR reads, yielding one entry per CDR3 protein. This table has fewer than 700,000 distinct CDR3 sequences, 15% to 20% appearing once.

Sequences were obtained from blood. This clonotype originated in a woman younger than 30 with Graves' ophthalmopathy. This chain connects TRBV6-2 or TRBV6-3 to TRBJ2-1, with 11 bases aligning to TRBD2. The CDR3 sequence: CASSDIAGGWNEQFF. DNA for the CDR3: TGTGCCAGCAGCGATATAGCGGGAGGGTGGAATGAGCAGTTCTTC.